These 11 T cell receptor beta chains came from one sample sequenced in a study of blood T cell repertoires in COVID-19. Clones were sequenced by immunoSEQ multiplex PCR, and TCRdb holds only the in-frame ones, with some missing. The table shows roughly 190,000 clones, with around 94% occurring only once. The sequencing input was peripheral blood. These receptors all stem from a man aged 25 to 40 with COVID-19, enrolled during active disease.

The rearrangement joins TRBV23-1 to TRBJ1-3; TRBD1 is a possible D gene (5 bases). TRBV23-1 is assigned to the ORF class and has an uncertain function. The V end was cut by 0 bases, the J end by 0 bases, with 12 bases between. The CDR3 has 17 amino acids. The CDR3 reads CASSQSNQGYSGNTIYF. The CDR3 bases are TGCGCCAGCAGTCAATCGAATCAGGGTTACTCTGGAAACACCATATATTTT.

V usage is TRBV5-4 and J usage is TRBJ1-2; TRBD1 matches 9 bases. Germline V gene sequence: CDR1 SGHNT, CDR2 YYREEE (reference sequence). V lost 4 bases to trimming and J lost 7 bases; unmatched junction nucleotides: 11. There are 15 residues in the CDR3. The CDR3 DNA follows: TGTGCCAGCAGCCTTCGGACAGGGGCGACGTTTGGCTACACCTTC. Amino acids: CASSLRTGATFGYTF.

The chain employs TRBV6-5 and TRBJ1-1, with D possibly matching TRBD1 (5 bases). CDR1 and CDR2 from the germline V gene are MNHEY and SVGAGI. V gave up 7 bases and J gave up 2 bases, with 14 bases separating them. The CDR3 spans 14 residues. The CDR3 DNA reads TGTGCCAGCACCGAAGGGGCCATCAACACTGAAGCTTTCTTT. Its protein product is CASTEGAINTEAFF.

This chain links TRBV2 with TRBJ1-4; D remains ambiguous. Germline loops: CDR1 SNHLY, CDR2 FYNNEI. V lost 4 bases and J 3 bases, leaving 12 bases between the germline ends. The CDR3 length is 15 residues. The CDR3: CASSGPTLSNEKLFF. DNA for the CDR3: TGTGCCAGCAGTGGGCCGACACTCTCTAATGAAAAACTGTTTTTT.

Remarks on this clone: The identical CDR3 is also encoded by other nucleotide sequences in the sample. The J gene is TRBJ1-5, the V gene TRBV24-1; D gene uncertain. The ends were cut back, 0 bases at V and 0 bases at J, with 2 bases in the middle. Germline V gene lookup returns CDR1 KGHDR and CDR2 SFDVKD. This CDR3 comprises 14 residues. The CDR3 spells CATSDLYSNQPQHF. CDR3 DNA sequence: TGTGCCACCAGTGATTTGTATAGCAATCAGCCCCAGCATTTT.

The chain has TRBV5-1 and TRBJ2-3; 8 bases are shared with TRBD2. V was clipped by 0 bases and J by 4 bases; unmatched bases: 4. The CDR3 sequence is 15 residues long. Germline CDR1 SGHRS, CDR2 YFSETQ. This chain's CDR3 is CASSLAGGLADTQYF. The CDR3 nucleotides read TGCGCCAGCAGCTTGGCGGGGGGGCTCGCAGATACGCAGTATTTT.

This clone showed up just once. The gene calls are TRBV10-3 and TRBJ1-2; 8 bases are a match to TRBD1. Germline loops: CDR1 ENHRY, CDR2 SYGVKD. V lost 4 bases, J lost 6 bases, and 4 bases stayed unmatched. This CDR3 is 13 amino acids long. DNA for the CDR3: TGTGCCATCAGTGCCGGACAGGGAGATGGCTACACCTTC. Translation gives CAISAGQGDGYTF.

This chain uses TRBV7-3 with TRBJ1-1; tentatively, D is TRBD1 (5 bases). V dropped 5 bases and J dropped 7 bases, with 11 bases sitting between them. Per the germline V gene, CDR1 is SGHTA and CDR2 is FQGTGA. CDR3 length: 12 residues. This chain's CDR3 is CASSPPQGEAFF. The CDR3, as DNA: TGTGCCAGCAGCCCCCCCCAGGGTGAAGCTTTCTTT.

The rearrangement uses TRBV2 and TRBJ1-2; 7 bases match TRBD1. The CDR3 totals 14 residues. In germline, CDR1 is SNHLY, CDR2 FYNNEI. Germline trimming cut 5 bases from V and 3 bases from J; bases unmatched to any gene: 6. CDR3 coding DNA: TGTGCCAGCAGTTCCACAGGGGATTACTATGGCTACACCTTC. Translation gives CASSSTGDYYGYTF.

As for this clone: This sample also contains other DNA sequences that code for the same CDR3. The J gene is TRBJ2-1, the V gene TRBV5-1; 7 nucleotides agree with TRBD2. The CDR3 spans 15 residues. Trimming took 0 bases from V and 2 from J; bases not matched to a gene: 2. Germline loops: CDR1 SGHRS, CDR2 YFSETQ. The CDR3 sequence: CASSLGAGAYNEQFF. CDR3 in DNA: TGCGCCAGCAGCTTGGGGGCGGGGGCCTACAATGAGCAGTTCTTC.

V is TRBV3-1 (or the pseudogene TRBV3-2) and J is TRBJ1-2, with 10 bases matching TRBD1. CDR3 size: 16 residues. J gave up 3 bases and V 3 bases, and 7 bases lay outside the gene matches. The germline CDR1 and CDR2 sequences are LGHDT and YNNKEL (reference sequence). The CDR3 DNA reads TGTGCCAGCAGCCACGGTCCCGGGACAGGGGACTATGGCTACACCTTC. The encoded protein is CASSHGPGTGDYGYTF.